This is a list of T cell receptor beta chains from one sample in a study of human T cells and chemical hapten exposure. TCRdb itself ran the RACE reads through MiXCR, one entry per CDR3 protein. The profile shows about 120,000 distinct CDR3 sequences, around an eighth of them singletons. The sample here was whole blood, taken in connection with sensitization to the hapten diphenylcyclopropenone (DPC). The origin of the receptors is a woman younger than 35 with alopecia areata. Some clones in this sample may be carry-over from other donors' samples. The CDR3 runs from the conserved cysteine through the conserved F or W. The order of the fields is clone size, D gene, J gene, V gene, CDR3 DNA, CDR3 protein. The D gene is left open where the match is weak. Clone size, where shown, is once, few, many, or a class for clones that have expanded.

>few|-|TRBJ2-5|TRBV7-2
TGTGCCAGCAGCTTTGGCCTAGGTAGAGGCGGAGAGACCCAGTACTTC
CASSFGLGRGGETQYF
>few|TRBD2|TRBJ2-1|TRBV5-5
TGTGCCAGCAGCTTGGCACTAGCGGGGGGTGAGCAGTTCTTC
CASSLALAGGEQFF
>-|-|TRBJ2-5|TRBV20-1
TGCAGTGCTAGAGATGAAGTGGAGACCCAGTACTTC
CSARDEVETQYF
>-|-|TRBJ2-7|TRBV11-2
TGTGCCAGCAGCTTCTCGCACCGGACTCCCGCCTACGAGCAGTACTTC
CASSFSHRTPAYEQYF
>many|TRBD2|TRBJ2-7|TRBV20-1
TGCAGTGCTAGAACTAGCGGGGTAGGGGAGCAGTACTTC
CSARTSGVGEQYF
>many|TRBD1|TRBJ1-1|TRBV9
TGTGCCAGCAGCTTCGGGACAGAGGTCACTGAAGCTTTCTTT
CASSFGTEVTEAFF
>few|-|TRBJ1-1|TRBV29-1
TGCAGCGTTTTTTCTAACACTGAAGCTTTCTTT
CSVFSNTEAFF
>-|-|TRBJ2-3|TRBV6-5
TGTACCAGCAGTTACTCTCACCTCGCCCCGGCAGATACGCAGTATTTT
CTSSYSHLAPADTQYF
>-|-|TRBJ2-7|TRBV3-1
TGTGCCAGCAGCCAGGTCTACGAGCAGTACTTC
CASSQVYEQYF
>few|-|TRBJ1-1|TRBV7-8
TGTGCCAGCAGCTTAGTGGGGCTTGGGGGCACTGAAGCTTTCTTT
CASSLVGLGGTEAFF
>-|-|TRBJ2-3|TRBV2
TGTGCCAGCAGTGGGACACTTTCCACAGATACGCAGTATTTT
CASSGTLSTDTQYF
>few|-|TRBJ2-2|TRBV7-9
TGTGCCAGCAGCTTAAGGGAGGTGAACACCGGGGAGCTGTTTTTT
CASSLREVNTGELFF
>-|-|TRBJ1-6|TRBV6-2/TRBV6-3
TGTGCCAGCAGTTCCCAGGGTAATTCACCCCTCCACTTT
CASSSQGNSPLHF
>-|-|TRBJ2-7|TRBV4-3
TGCGCCAGCAGCCAAGATCTAGGAAAATACGAGCAGTACTTC
CASSQDLGKYEQYF
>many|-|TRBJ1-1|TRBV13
TGTGCCAGCAGCTTAGCCCGCGGGCACCTGAACACTGAAGCTTTCTTT
CASSLARGHLNTEAFF
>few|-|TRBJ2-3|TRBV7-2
TGTGCCAGCAGCTTAGCGTCGTTCGCAGATACGCAGTATTTT
CASSLASFADTQYF
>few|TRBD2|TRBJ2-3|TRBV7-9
TGTGCCAGCAGCCCGGCTAGCGGGGAAAGCACAGATACGCAGTATTTT
CASSPASGESTDTQYF
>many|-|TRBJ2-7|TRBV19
TGTGCCAGTAGTGAAATTGCAGGGAACGAGCAGTACTTC
CASSEIAGNEQYF
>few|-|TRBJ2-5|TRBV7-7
TGTGCCAGCAGCTTAGGCGAAGTAGAGACCCAGTACTTC
CASSLGEVETQYF
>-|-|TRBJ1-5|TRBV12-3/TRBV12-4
TGTGCCAGCAGCCAGTGGACCGCCAGTCGGCCCCAGCATTTT
CASSQWTASRPQHF
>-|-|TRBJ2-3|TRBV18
TGTGCCAGTGCGGACCCGCGGATTAGCACAGATACGCAGTATTTT
CASADPRISTDTQYF
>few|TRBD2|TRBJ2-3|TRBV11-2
TGTGCCAGCAGCGCCCGGGGGACTAGCAGAGATACGCAGTATTTT
CASSARGTSRDTQYF
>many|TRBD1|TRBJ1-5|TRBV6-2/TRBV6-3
TGTGCCAGCACAGGGGGCCGTAGTCAGCCCCAGCATTTT
CASTGGRSQPQHF
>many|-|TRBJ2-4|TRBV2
TGTGCCAGCAAGGCGGGGCTAGCCAAAAACATTCAGTACTTC
CASKAGLAKNIQYF
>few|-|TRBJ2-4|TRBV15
TGTGCCACCAGCAGAGGAGGGACGGGGGCCCGGGCCAAAAACATTCAGTACTTC
CATSRGGTGARAKNIQYF
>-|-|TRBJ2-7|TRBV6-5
TGTGCCAGCAGGAGGGGGATATTCTACGAGCAGTACTTC
CASRRGIFYEQYF
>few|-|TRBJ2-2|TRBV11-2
TGTGCCAGCAGCTCGGGGCTACAGGGAACCGGGGAGCTGTTTTTT
CASSSGLQGTGELFF
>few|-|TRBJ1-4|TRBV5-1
TGCGCCAGCAGCTTGGAGGGACGGTCAAATGAAAAACTGTTTTTT
CASSLEGRSNEKLFF
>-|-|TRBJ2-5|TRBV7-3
TGTGCCAGCAGCTTAAGGGCAGGCCCGGTGACCCAGTACTTC
CASSLRAGPVTQYF
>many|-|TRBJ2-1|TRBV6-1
TGTGCCAGCAGTGAAATCAGGGATAAGCTCTACAATGAGCAGTTCTTC
CASSEIRDKLYNEQFF
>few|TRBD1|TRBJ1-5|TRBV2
TGTGCCAGCAGAGCGGGGACAGGATTAAATCAGCCCCAGCATTTT
CASRAGTGLNQPQHF
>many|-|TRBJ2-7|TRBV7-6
TGTGCCAGCAGCTCTCGTACGGGTTCCATCTTTCCCTACGAGCAGTACTTC
CASSSRTGSIFPYEQYF
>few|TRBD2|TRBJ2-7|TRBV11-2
TGTGCCAGCAGCCCCCGGGACTACCCCCTCGAGCAGTACTTC
CASSPRDYPLEQYF
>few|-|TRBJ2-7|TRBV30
TGTGCCTGGAGAGACACCTACGAGCAGTACTTC
CAWRDTYEQYF
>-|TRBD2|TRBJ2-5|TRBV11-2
TGTGCCAGCAGCTCTAGACTAGCGGGGGGCTCCTTGGAGACCCAGTACTTC
CASSSRLAGGSLETQYF
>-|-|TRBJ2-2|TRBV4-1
TGCGCCAGCAGCCAAGTGGGGGCGGGTAGGGGAAAAACCGGGGAGCTGTTTTTT
CASSQVGAGRGKTGELFF
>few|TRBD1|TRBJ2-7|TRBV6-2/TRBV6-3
TGTGCCAGCAGTACCCGGGACAGGGGGCGTTGGGAGCAGTACTTC
CASSTRDRGRWEQYF
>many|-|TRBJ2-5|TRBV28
TGTGCCACTGGGGGGGGGCGGCAAGAGACCCAGTACTTC
CATGGGRQETQYF
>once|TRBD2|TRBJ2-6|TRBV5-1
TGCGCCAGCAGCTCGCGGACACAGCGGGGTTACTCTGGGGCCAACGTCCTGACTTTC
CASSSRTQRGYSGANVLTF
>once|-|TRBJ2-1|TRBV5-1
TGCTCCAGCAGCTTGTCGGGGCATTCAGTGAATGAGCAGTTCTTC
CSSSLSGHSVNEQFF
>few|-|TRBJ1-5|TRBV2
TGTGCCAGCAGTGAAGGGCCAGACGTCAATCAGCCCCAGCATTTT
CASSEGPDVNQPQHF
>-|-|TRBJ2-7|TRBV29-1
TGCAGCGTTAGGGGCGGCTACGAGCAGTACTTC
CSVRGGYEQYF
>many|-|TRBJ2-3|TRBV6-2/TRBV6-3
TGTGCCAGCAGTTCCCAGGGGGAGGCAGATACGCAGTATTTT
CASSSQGEADTQYF
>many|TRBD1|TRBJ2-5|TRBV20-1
TGCAGTGCTTGGCTGGACAGGGAACAAGAGACCCAGTACTTC
CSAWLDREQETQYF